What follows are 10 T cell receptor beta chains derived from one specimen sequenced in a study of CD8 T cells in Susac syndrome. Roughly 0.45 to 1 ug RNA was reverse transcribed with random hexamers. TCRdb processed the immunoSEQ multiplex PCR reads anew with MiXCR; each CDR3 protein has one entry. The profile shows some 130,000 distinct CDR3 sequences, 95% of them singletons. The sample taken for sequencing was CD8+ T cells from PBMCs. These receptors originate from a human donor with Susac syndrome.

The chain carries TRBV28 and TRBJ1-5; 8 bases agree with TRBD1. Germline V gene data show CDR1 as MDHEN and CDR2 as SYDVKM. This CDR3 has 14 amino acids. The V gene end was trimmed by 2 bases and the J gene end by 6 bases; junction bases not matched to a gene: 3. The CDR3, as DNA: TGTGCCAGCAGTTTAGCAGGGGGCGGTCAGCCCCAGCATTTT. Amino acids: CASSLAGGGQPQHF.

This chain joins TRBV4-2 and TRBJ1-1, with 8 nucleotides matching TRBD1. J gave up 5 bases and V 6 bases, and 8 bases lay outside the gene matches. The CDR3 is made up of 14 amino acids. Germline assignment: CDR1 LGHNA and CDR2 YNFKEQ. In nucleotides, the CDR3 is TGTGCCAGCAGGGCGGGCAGGGGGCAGACTGAAGCTTTCTTT. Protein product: CASRAGRGQTEAFF.

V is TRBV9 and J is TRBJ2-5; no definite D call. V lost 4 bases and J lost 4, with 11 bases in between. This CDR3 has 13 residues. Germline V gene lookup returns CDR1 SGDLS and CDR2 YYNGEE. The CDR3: CASSPPWGETQYF. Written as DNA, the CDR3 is TGTGCCAGCAGCCCTCCCTGGGGAGAGACCCAGTACTTC.

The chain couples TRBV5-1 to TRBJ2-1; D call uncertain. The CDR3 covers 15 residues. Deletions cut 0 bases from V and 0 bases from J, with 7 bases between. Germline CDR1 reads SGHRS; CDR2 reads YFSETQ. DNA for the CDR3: TGCGCCAGCAGCTTGGAGTGGCTCTCCTACAATGAGCAGTTCTTC. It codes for CASSLEWLSYNEQFF.

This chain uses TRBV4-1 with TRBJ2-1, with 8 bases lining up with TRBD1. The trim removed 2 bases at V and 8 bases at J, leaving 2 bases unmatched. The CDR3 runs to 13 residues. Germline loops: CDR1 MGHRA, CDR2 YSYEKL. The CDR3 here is CASSQLDRDEQFF. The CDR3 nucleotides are TGCGCCAGCAGCCAACTGGACAGGGATGAGCAGTTCTTC.

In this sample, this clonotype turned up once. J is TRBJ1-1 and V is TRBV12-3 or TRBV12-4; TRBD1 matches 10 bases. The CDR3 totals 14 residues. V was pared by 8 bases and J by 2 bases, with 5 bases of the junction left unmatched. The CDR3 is CASGRQGANTEAFF. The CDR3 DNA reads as TGTGCCAGCGGCCGACAGGGGGCCAACACTGAAGCTTTCTTT.

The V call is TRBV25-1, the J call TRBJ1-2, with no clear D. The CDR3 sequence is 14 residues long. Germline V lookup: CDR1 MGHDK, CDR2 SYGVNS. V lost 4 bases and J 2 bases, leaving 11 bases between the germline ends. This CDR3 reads CASSGLGRNYGYTF. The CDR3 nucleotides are TGTGCCAGCAGTGGGCTTGGTCGGAACTATGGCTACACCTTC.

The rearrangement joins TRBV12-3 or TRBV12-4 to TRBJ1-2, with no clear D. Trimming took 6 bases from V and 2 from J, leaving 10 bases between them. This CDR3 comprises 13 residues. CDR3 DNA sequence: TGTGCCAGCAGCTCAGACCCGAACTATGGCTACACCTTC. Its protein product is CASSSDPNYGYTF.

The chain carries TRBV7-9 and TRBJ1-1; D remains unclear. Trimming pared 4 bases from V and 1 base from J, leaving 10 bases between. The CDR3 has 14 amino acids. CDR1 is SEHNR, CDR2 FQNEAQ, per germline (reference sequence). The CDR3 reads CASSSRKGNTEAFF. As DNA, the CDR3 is TGTGCCAGCAGCTCACGAAAAGGGAACACTGAAGCTTTCTTT.

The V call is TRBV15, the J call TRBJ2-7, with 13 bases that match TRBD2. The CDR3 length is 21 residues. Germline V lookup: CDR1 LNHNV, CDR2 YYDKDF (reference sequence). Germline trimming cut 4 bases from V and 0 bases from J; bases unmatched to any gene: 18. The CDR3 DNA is TGTGCCACCAGCATCGTCGGACTAGCGGGAGCCACCAAACCCAGCTCCTACGAGCAGTACTTC. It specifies CATSIVGLAGATKPSSYEQYF.